The T cell receptor beta chain under discussion was sequenced for a study of blood T cell repertoires in COVID-19. Sequenced by immunoSEQ multiplex PCR; TCRdb stores in-frame clones only, minus some. The sample contains 270,000 or so clones, about 91% of which appear only once. Looked up from germline, CDR1 is LNHDA and CDR2 is SQIVND (reference sequence). V gave up 3 bases and J gave up 8 bases, with 7 bases separating them. This CDR3 spans 12 amino acids. J is TRBJ1-4 and V is TRBV19; D is ambiguous. The TCR comes from a woman aged 40 to 49 with acute COVID-19. Specimen: PBMCs or T cells enriched from blood (not recorded which). CDR3 loop: CASSIYGEKLFF. CDR3 sequence (DNA): TGTGCCAGTAGTATTTACGGGGAAAAACTGTTTTTT.